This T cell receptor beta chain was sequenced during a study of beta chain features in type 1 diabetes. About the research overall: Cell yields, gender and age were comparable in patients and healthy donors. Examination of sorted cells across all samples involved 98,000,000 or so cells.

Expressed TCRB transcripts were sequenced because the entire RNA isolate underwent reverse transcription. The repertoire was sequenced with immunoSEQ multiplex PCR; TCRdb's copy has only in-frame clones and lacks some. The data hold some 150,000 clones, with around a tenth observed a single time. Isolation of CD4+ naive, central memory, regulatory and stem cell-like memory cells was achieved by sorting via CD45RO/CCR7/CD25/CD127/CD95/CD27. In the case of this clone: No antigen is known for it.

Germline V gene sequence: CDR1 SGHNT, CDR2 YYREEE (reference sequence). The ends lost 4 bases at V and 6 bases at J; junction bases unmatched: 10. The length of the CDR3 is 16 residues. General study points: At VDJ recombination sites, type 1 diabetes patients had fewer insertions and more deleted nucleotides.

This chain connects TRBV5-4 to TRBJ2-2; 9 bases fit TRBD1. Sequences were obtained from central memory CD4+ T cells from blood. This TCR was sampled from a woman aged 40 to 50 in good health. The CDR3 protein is CASSVKTGTGSGELFF. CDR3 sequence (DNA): TGTGCCAGCAGCGTCAAAACCGGGACAGGGTCCGGGGAGCTGTTTTTT.